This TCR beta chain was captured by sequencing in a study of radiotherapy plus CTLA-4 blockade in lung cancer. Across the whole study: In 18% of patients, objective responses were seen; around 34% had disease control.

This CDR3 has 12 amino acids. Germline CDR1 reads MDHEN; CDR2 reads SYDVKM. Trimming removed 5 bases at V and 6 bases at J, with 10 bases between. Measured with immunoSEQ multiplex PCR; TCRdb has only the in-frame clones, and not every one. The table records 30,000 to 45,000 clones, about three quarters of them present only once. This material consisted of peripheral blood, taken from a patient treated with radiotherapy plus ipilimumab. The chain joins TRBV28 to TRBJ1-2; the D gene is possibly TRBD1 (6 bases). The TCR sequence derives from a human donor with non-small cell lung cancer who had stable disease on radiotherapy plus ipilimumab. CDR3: CASSQQGHGYTF. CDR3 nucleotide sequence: TGTGCCAGCAGTCAACAGGGTCATGGCTACACCTTC.